This T cell receptor beta chain was observed in a study of shared clonotypes between healthy human individuals. General observations from the study: What rarefaction showed was incomplete sorted-subset sequencing despite large depth.

The protocol was immunoSEQ multiplex PCR, while the TCRdb copy is restricted to in-frame clones and leaves out a portion. The sample lists about 380,000 clones, roughly 96% seen once, with around 0.32% in the top ten. V lost 4 bases, J lost 5 bases, and 15 bases lay in between. This CDR3 region has 15 residues. Germline values: CDR1 SGHNT, CDR2 YYREEE (reference sequence). Notes on this clone: Its specificity is not known. This same CDR3 is encoded by further DNA sequences in the sample.

The TCR sequence derives from a man aged 30-40 years in good health. This sequence joins TRBV5-4 and TRBJ2-2, with D maybe TRBD1 (8 bases). What was sequenced was memory CD8+ T cells sorted from blood. Subset described: CD45RO+ cells pooled with CCR7-negative TemRA cells. CDR3 nucleotide sequence: TGTGCCAGCAGCGGAACAGGGGGGGGGACCGGGGAGCTGTTTTTT. Protein: CASSGTGGGTGELFF.